This is a list of T cell receptor beta chains from one sample in a study of T cells after yellow fever vaccination. TCRdb reprocessed the 5' RACE reads with MiXCR, giving one entry per CDR3 protein. There are 95,000 to 150,000 distinct CDR3 sequences in the sample; roughly 15% occur only once, and more than 40% lies in the top ten. The sample was CD8+ T cells sorted from PBMCs, taken 5 days after the yellow fever booster vaccination. Every receptor here comes from a man between 18 and 35 years old who received the YFV17D yellow fever vaccine. CDR3s include the opening cysteine and the closing phenylalanine or tryptophan. The D gene is left open where the match is weak. Clone size is shown for a subset of rows, as once, few, many or a class of expanded clone.

j_gene | v_gene | d_gene | abundance | CDR3nt | CDR3aa
TRBJ1-5 | TRBV4-1 | . | . | TGCGCCAGCAGCCAAGGTGGGACACGCAATCAGCCCCAGCATTTT | CASSQGGTRNQPQHF
TRBJ2-1 | TRBV27 | . | few | TGTGCCAGCAGTTTCGTTAGGGGGTCCTACAATGAGCAGTTCTTC | CASSFVRGSYNEQFF
TRBJ2-1 | TRBV12-3/TRBV12-4 | . | many | TGTGCCAGCAGTTTTATTGCTGCCGAGCAGTTCTTC | CASSFIAAEQFF
TRBJ1-5 | TRBV27 | . | . | TGTGCCAGCAGTTTATCTTGGCCTACAAATCAGCCCCAGCATTTT | CASSLSWPTNQPQHF
TRBJ2-3 | TRBV4-3 | TRBD2 | many | TGCGCCAGCAGCCAAGCCTCAGGACTAGTTAGCACAGATACGCAGTATTTT | CASSQASGLVSTDTQYF
TRBJ2-3 | TRBV19 | . | few | TGTGCCAGTATGGGGTTACGCACAGATACGCAGTATTTT | CASMGLRTDTQYF
TRBJ1-4 | TRBV12-3/TRBV12-4 | . | few | TGTGCCAGCAGTTGGGTCAATAGGGGGTTGGGGAATGAAAAACTGTTTTTT | CASSWVNRGLGNEKLFF
TRBJ1-5 | TRBV11-2 | . | few | TGTGCCAGCAGCTTAGATCTGTGGGGATCGCCCTCGGGACAGCCCCAGCATTTT | CASSLDLWGSPSGQPQHF
TRBJ2-2 | TRBV4-3 | TRBD1 | few | TGCGCCAGCAGCCAAGGTCTACAGGGGTCCGGGGAGCTGTTTTTT | CASSQGLQGSGELFF
TRBJ2-7 | TRBV9 | . | few | TGTGCCAGCAGCGTAGGGGAGGGGGCTTCCTACGAGCAGTACTTC | CASSVGEGASYEQYF
TRBJ2-7 | TRBV27 | . | . | TGTGCCAGCAGTTTAAAACAGCACTCCTACGAGCAGTACTTC | CASSLKQHSYEQYF